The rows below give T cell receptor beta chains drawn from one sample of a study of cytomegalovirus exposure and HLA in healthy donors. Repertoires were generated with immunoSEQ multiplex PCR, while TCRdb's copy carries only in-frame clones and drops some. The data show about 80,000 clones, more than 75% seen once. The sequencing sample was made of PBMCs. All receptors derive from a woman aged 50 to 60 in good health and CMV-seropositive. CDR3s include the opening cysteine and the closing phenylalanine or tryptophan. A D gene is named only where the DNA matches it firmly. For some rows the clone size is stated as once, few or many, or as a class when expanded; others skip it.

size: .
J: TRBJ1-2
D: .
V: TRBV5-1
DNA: TGCGCCAGCAGCCACCCCCGGGGGGGAACTAACTATGGCTACACCTTC
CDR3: CASSHPRGGTNYGYTF

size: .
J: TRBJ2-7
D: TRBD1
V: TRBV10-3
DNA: TGTGCCATCAGCAGGGACAGGGGGAACTACGAGCAGTACTTC
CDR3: CAISRDRGNYEQYF

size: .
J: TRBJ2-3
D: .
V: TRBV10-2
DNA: TGCGCCAGCAGTGAGATCGGTAGCCGGGTCGGCACAGATACGCAGTATTTT
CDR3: CASSEIGSRVGTDTQYF

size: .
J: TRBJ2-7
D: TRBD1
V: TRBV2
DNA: TGTGCCAGCAGTCCCCAGCCGGGACAGGGGTCCTCCTACGAGCAGTACTTC
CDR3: CASSPQPGQGSSYEQYF

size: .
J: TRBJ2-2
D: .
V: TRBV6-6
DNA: TGTGCCAGCAGTTCAATAGGGGGGGACGGGGAGCTGTTTTTT
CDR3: CASSSIGGDGELFF

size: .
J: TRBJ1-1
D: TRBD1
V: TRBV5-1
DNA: TGCGCCAGCACCTTGGATAAAGGACAGGGGGTGACTGAAGCTTTCTTT
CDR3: CASTLDKGQGVTEAFF

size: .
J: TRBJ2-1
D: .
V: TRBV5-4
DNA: TGTGCCAGCAGCTTGCCCCAGGGGAATGAGCAGTTCTTC
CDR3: CASSLPQGNEQFF

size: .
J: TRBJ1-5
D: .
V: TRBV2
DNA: TGTGCCAGCAGTGAATGGGGCAGTCAGCCCCAGCATTTT
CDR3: CASSEWGSQPQHF

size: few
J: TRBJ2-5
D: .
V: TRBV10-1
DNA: TGCGCCAGCAGTGACGGGTACCAAGAGACCCAGTACTTC
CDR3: CASSDGYQETQYF

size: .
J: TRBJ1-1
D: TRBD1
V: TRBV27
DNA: TGTGCCAGCAGTTTACCGGGACAGGGGGACACTGAAGCTTTCTTT
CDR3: CASSLPGQGDTEAFF

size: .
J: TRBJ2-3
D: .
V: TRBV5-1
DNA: TGCGCCAGCAGCGCACGACAGCTAGATACGCAGTATTTT
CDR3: CASSARQLDTQYF

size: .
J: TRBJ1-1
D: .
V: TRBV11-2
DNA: TGTGCCAGCAGCCAGAACACTGAAGCTTTCTTT
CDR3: CASSQNTEAFF

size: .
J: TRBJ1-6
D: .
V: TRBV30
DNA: TGTGCCTGGAGTGAACAGGAATCACCCCTCCACTTT
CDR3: CAWSEQESPLHF

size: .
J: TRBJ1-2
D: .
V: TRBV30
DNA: TGTGCCCACGGGACAAACTATGGCTACACCTTC
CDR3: CAHGTNYGYTF

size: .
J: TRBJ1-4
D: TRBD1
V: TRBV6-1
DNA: TGTGCCATTCGACAGGGGGGAACTAATGAAAAACTGTTTTTT
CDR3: CAIRQGGTNEKLFF

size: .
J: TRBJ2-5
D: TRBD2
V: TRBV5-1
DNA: TGCGCCAGCAGCTTGTTTAGCGGGGGGGAACAAGAGACCCAGTACTTC
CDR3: CASSLFSGGEQETQYF

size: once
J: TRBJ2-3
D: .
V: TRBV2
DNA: TGTGCCAGCGGTAGTGCAGGGGATGCAACAGATACGCAGTATTTT
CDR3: CASGSAGDATDTQYF

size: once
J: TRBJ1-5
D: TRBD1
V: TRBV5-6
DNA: TGTGCCAGCAGCTTGGAGGCCGGACAGGGCAATCAGCCCCAGCATTTT
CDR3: CASSLEAGQGNQPQHF

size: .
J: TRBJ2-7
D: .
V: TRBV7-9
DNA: TGTTCCAGCAGCTTATTCGACTCACCTCCCGCCGAGCAGTACTTC
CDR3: CSSSLFDSPPAEQYF

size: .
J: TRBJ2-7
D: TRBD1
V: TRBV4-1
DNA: TGCGCCAGCAGCCAAGCAAGAATGGGGACAGGGAGGGTCCACGAGCAGTACTTC
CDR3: CASSQARMGTGRVHEQYF

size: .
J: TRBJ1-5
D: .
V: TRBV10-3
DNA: TGTGCCATCAGTGTTACGATAGATCAGCCCCAGCATTTT
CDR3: CAISVTIDQPQHF

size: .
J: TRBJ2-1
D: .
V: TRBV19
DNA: TGTGCCAGTAGTCCACATGTGGTGCAATCTCTCGATGAGCAGTTCTTC
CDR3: CASSPHVVQSLDEQFF

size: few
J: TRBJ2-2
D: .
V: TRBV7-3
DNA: TGTGCCAGCAGGAGGAACAGGGCGAACACCGGGGAGCTGTTTTTT
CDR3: CASRRNRANTGELFF

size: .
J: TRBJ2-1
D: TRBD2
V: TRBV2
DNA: TGTGCCAGCAGTTCCGGGACTAGCTCCTACAATGAGCAGTTCTTC
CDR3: CASSSGTSSYNEQFF

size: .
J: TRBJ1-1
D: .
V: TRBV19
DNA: TGTGCCAGTAGTCATGTCGTGAGTATGAACACTGAAGCTTTCTTT
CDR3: CASSHVVSMNTEAFF

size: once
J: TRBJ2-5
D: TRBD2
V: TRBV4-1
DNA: TGCGCCAGCAGCCAAGAACGTGTCGCGGGGGTTGGGGGGGAGACCCAGTACTTC
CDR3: CASSQERVAGVGGETQYF

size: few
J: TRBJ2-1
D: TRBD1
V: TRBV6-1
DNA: TGTGCCAGCAGTCTGGGACAGGGGTCTTCCAATGAGCAGTTCTTC
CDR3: CASSLGQGSSNEQFF

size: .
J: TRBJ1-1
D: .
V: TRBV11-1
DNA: TGTGCCAGCAGCGGCCGGGGCCGGGGGATCACTGAAGCTTTCTTT
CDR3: CASSGRGRGITEAFF

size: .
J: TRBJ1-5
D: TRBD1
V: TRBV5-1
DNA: TGCGCCAGCAGCTTGGGGCAGGGGGACAATCAGCCCCAGCATTTT
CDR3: CASSLGQGDNQPQHF

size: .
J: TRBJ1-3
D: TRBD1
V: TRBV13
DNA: TGTGCCAGCAGCGGCGGGACAGCACGTGGAAACACCATATATTTT
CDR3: CASSGGTARGNTIYF

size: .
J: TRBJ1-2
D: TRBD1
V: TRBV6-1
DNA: TGTGCCAGCAGGGCCGGACAGGCGGACTATGGCTACACCTTC
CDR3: CASRAGQADYGYTF

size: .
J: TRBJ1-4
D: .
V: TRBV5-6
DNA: TGTGCCAGCAGCCCGCTTGCGGGGAGTATGGAAAAACTGTTTTTT
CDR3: CASSPLAGSMEKLFF

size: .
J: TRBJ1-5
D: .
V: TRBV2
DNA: TGTGCCAGCACTCCGGGCTCTCAGGGGTGGCCCCAGCATTTT
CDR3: CASTPGSQGWPQHF

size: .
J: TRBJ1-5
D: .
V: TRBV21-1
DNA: TGTGCCAGCAGCAAAGACGCCACAGGGACTCAGCCCCAGCATTTT
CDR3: CASSKDATGTQPQHF

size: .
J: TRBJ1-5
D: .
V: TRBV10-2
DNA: TGCGCCAGCAGTGCTGACAGCCCCAATCAGCCCCAGCATTTT
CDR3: CASSADSPNQPQHF

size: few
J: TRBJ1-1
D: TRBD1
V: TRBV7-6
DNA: TGTGCCAGCAGCCAAGGCACCGGGACAGGGCAAACTGAAGCTTTCTTT
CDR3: CASSQGTGTGQTEAFF

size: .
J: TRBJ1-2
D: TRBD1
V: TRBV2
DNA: TGTGCCAGACGGGACAGAGCTAACTATGGCTACACCTTC
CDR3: CARRDRANYGYTF

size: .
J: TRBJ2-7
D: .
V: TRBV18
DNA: TGTGCCAGCTCACCACGAGCGACCCCCGGCGACGAGCAGTACTTC
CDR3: CASSPRATPGDEQYF

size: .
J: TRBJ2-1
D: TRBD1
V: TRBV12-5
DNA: TGTGCTAGTGTTACCGCCGGGACAGGGTACTACAATGAGCAGTTCTTC
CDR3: CASVTAGTGYYNEQFF

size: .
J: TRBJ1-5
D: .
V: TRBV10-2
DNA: TGCGCCAGCTCGGGGTCTCGTCAGCCCCAGCATTTT
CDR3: CASSGSRQPQHF

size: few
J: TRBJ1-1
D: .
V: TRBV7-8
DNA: TGTGCCAGCAGCCCAACAAGAAACACTGAAGCTTTCTTT
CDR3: CASSPTRNTEAFF

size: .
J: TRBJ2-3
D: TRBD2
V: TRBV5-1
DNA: TGCGCCAGGGGACTAGCGCTTAGTAGCACAGATACGCAGTATTTT
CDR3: CARGLALSSTDTQYF

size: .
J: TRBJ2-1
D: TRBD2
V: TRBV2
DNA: TGTGCCAGCATCGGACTAGCGGGGGGAAGGGAGCAGTTCTTC
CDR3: CASIGLAGGREQFF

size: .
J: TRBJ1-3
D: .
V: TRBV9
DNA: TGTGCCAGCAGCGACGAGCAGGGGATTGGTGGAAACACCATATATTTT
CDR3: CASSDEQGIGGNTIYF

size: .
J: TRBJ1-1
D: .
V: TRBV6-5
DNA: TGTGCCAGCGAAAAATCGGGACGAGGGCGGGGCGCTTTCTTT
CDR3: CASEKSGRGRGAFF

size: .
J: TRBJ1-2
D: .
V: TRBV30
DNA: TGTGCCTGGAGTGTACCTTATAGTTCGGGAGAAGAGGGCTACACCTTC
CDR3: CAWSVPYSSGEEGYTF

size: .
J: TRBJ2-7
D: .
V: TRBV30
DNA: TGTGCCTGGAGCCCTAGACGGCCCTACGAGCAGTACTTC
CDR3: CAWSPRRPYEQYF

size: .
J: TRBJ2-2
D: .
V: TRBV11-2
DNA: TGTGCCAGCAGCCCAGGGGTGGGGGCCGGGGAGCTGTTTTTT
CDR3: CASSPGVGAGELFF

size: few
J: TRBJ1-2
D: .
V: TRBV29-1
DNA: TGCAGCGTTGACTCAGGAAACATTGGCTACACCTTC
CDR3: CSVDSGNIGYTF

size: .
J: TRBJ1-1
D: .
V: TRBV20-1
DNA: TGCAGTGCTTGGGCGAACACTGAAGCTTTCTTT
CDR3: CSAWANTEAFF

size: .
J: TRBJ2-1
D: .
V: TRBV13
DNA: TGTGCCAGCAGACCAGACCACAGGGTCGATGAGCAGTTCTTC
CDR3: CASRPDHRVDEQFF

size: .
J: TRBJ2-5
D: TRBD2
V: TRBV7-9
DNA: TGTGCCAGCAGTCTAGTGAGCGGGGGCGAAGAGACCCAGTACTTC
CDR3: CASSLVSGGEETQYF

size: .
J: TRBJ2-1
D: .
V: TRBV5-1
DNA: TGCGCCAGCAGCTTAGAAGGTGACAGGAGCTCCTACAATGAGCAGTTCTTC
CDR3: CASSLEGDRSSYNEQFF

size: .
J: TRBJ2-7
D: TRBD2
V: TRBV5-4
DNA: TGTGCCAGCAGCTTGTCTAGCGGGGCGGCCTACGAGCAGTACTTC
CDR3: CASSLSSGAAYEQYF

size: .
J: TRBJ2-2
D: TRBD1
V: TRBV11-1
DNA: TGTGCCAGCAGCTACGGGACAGGGGACACCGGGGAGCTGTTTTTT
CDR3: CASSYGTGDTGELFF

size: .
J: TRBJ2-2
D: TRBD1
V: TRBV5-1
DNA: TGCGCCAGCAGCAAAAGGACAGGACCCTCGGTGAACACCGGGGAGCTGTTTTTT
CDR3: CASSKRTGPSVNTGELFF

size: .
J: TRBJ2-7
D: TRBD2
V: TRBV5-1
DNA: TGCGCCAGCAGCCCGGGACTAGCGGGCCACGAGCAGTACTTC
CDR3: CASSPGLAGHEQYF

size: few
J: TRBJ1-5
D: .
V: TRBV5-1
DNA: TGCGCCAGCAGCGTACAGGGTGGCAATCAGCCCCAGCATTTT
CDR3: CASSVQGGNQPQHF

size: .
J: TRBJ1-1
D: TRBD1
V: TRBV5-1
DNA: TGCGCCAGCAGCTTCGGTCTTAATCCAGGGGGAACTGAAGCTTTCTTT
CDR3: CASSFGLNPGGTEAFF